Listed here are 19 T cell receptor beta chains from one sample, sequenced in a study of cytomegalovirus exposure and HLA in healthy donors. Primers for the PCR totalled 60 Vbeta and 13 Jbeta. Produced via immunoSEQ multiplex PCR; TCRdb's table is partial and in-frame only. The sample has 130,000 to 150,000 clones; roughly 80% are singletons. Source material: PBMCs. These receptors were obtained from a young man in good health and CMV-seronegative.

The chain uses TRBV11-2 and TRBJ2-7; D is ambiguous. Trimming took off 1 base at V and 4 bases at J, with 8 bases between the two ends. Germline CDR1 SGHAT, CDR2 FQNNGV. The length of the CDR3 is 13 residues. The CDR3 loop reads CASSLVSGYEQYF. In nucleotides, the CDR3 is TGTGCCAGCAGCTTAGTGTCGGGTTACGAGCAGTACTTC. Complete variable domain (other parts from reference TRBV11-2 and TRBJ2-7): EAGVAQSPRYKIIEKRQSVAFWCNPISGHATLYWYQQILGQGPKLLIQFQNNGVVDDSQLPKDRFSAERLKGVDSTLKIQPAKLEDSAVYLCASSLVSGYEQYFGPGTRLTVT.

The chain links TRBV19 to TRBJ2-7, with D hard to call. Trimming stripped 6 bases from V and 0 bases from J, with 9 bases between. The CDR3 totals 13 residues. Germline CDR1 and CDR2: LNHDA and SQIVND (reference sequence). The CDR3 sequence: CASSPTNSYEQYF. CDR3 coding DNA: TGTGCCAGTAGCCCGACAAACTCCTACGAGCAGTACTTC.

CDR3 region: CASSLEGVWRAFF. The CDR3 DNA reads TGTGCCAGCAGCTTAGAAGGGGTTTGGAGAGCTTTCTTT. This sequence joins TRBV7-9 and TRBJ1-1; TRBD1 might be the D (5 bases). Trimming took 1 base from V and 10 from J, leaving 13 bases between them. Germline lookup yields CDR1 SEHNR and CDR2 FQNEAQ (reference sequence). There are 13 residues in the CDR3.

The chain carries TRBV4-2 and TRBJ2-1; the match to TRBD2 covers 8 bases. In germline, CDR1 is LGHNA, CDR2 YNFKEQ. Trimming at V came to 4 bases and at J to 1 base, leaving 6 bases not matched to a gene. The CDR3 sequence is 16 residues long. CDR3 coding DNA: TGTGCCAGCAGCCCGGTTAGCGGGGAGTCCTACAATGAGCAGTTCTTC. The encoded protein is CASSPVSGESYNEQFF.

The rearrangement joins TRBV2 to TRBJ2-3, with D hard to call. The CDR3 totals 13 residues. V shed 4 bases and J shed 5 bases, with 10 bases lying between them. Germline-derived CDR1 and CDR2 are SNHLY and FYNNEI. CDR3 amino acids: CASSGLLLDTQYF. In DNA form, the CDR3 reads TGTGCCAGCAGTGGACTTCTGTTAGATACGCAGTATTTT.

The chain recombines TRBV5-8 with TRBJ1-1, with D unresolved. The germline V gene encodes CDR1 SGHTS and CDR2 YDEGEE. This CDR3 comprises 13 residues. Trimming pared 1 base from V and 8 bases from J, leaving 12 bases between. CDR3 loop: CASSLNNRSEAFF. The CDR3 DNA sequence: TGTGCCAGCAGCTTGAATAACCGGAGCGAAGCTTTCTTT.

This sequence joins TRBV5-8 and TRBJ2-7, with 10 bases identical to TRBD1. Germline V CDR1 and CDR2: SGHTS, YDEGEE. This CDR3 is 14 amino acids long. Losses at the gene ends were 3 bases for V and 2 bases for J; bases not matched to a gene: 2. The CDR3 DNA sequence: TGTGCCAGCAGCTGGGGGACAGGGGCCTACGAGCAGTACTTC. Amino acid sequence: CASSWGTGAYEQYF.

The V call is TRBV5-1, the J call TRBJ1-1, with 11 bases that match TRBD1. The germline V gene has CDR1 SGHRS and CDR2 YFSETQ. Trimming took 0 bases from V and 1 from J; bases not matched to a gene: 8. CDR3 size: 18 residues. The CDR3 spells CASSLARDRGIANTEAFF. CDR3 nucleotide sequence: TGCGCCAGCAGCTTGGCCCGGGACAGGGGGATCGCGAACACTGAAGCTTTCTTT.

The rearrangement joins TRBV30 to TRBJ1-5; the D gene is possibly TRBD1 (6 bases). Between the trimmed V and J ends, which lost 3 bases and 1 base, there was a span of 13 bases. Germline V gene sequence: CDR1 GTSNPN, CDR2 SVGIG (reference sequence). The CDR3 is made up of 15 amino acids. The CDR3 is CAWRATGTSNQPQHF. In nucleotides, the CDR3 is TGTGCCTGGAGGGCGACCGGGACAAGCAATCAGCCCCAGCATTTT. Supplemented by reference TRBV30 and TRBJ1-5, the full variable domain reads SQTIHQWPATLVQPVGSPLSLECTVEGTSNPNLYWYRQAAGRGLQLLFYSVGIGQISSEVPQNLSASRPQDRQFILSSKKLLLSDSGFYLCAWRATGTSNQPQHFGDGTRLSIL.

J is TRBJ2-1 and V is TRBV9, with 9 bases identical to TRBD1. After removal of 4 bases from V and 4 bases from J, the junction contained 3 bases not matched to a gene. Germline V gene data show CDR1 as SGDLS and CDR2 as YYNGEE. This CDR3 has 14 residues. Here the CDR3 reads CASSQQGAYNEQFF. Here the CDR3 DNA reads TGTGCCAGCAGCCAACAGGGGGCGTACAATGAGCAGTTCTTC.

The sample holds a few counts of this clone. The rearrangement joins TRBV5-1 to TRBJ1-2; D remains unclear. Germline V gene sequence: CDR1 SGHRS, CDR2 YFSETQ. The V gene lost 0 bases and the J gene lost 4 bases, with 7 bases spanning the gap. This CDR3 comprises 13 residues. In DNA form, the CDR3 reads TGCGCCAGCAGCTTGGCGGAGTCCTATGGCTACACCTTC. As protein: CASSLAESYGYTF.

The chain is built from TRBV2 and TRBJ2-2; 8 bases are shared with TRBD1. From germline, CDR1 is SNHLY and CDR2 FYNNEI. V lost 6 bases and J lost 1; bases outside the gene matches: 7. This CDR3 contains 16 residues. The CDR3: CASRGYGQGNTGELFF. The CDR3 DNA sequence: TGTGCCAGCAGAGGGTACGGACAGGGGAACACCGGGGAGCTGTTTTTT.

The V gene is TRBV13, the J gene TRBJ1-1; 8 nucleotides agree with TRBD1. CDR1 and CDR2 from the germline V gene are PRHDT and FYEKMQ (reference sequence). The CDR3 consists of 14 residues. V lost 0 bases, J lost 7 bases, and 4 bases stayed unmatched. CDR3 sequence (DNA): TGTGCCAGCAGCTTAGGCAGGGGGCAAGGTGAAGCTTTCTTT. Its protein product is CASSLGRGQGEAFF.

This clone was picked up a small number of times. This sequence joins TRBV6-6 and TRBJ1-1; 9 nucleotides line up with TRBD1. The germline V gene has CDR1 MNHNY and CDR2 SVGAGI (reference sequence). With V trimmed by 2 bases and J by 3 bases, 7 bases remained unmatched. This CDR3 is 16 amino acids long. CDR3 bases: TGTGCCAGCAGTTACCCAGGACAGGGGTTGGACACTGAAGCTTTCTTT. Its translation is CASSYPGQGLDTEAFF.

This rearrangement joins TRBV18 to TRBJ1-1; no definite D call. Germline values: CDR1 KGHSH, CDR2 LQKENI. Trimming took 3 bases from V and 1 from J, leaving 3 bases between them. CDR3 length: 12 residues. The CDR3 sequence: CASSPGNTEAFF. The DNA of the CDR3 is TGTGCCAGCTCACCCGGGAACACTGAAGCTTTCTTT. The full variable domain, in which reference TRBV18 and TRBJ1-1 provide the parts outside the CDR3, is NAGVMQNPRHLVRRRGQEARLRCSPMKGHSHVYWYRQLPEEGLKFMVYLQKENIIDESGMPKERFSAEFPKEGPSILRIQQVVRGDSAAYFCASSPGNTEAFFGQGTRLTVV.

The chain combines TRBV15 with TRBJ2-1, with 8 bases identical to TRBD1. The CDR3 runs 15 residues. CDR1 and CDR2 (germline): LNHNV, YYDKDF (reference sequence). V dropped 5 bases and J dropped 5; count of bases not matched to a gene: 8. In nucleotides, the CDR3 is TGTGCCACCAGCGTGGGGGACAGGAGGAACAATGAGCAGTTCTTC. Translation: CATSVGDRRNNEQFF.

The V and J genes are TRBV4-3 and TRBJ2-5, with D possibly matching TRBD2 (7 bases). V gave up 0 bases and J gave up 3 bases, with 17 bases separating them. The CDR3 runs to 17 residues. Germline values: CDR1 LGHNA, CDR2 YSLEER. This CDR3 is CASSQERGGWGEETQYF. The CDR3 region has the DNA TGCGCCAGCAGCCAAGAGAGGGGGGGTTGGGGAGAAGAGACCCAGTACTTC.

The chain carries TRBV10-2 and TRBJ1-2, with TRBD1 matching over 9 bases. CDR3 size: 15 residues. V shed 0 bases, J shed 1 base, and the junction held 0 bases outside the gene matches. Germline V gene lookup returns CDR1 WSHSY and CDR2 SAAADI. For the CDR3, the DNA is TGCGCCAGCAGTGAGTCGGGACAGGGTAACTATGGCTACACCTTC. This encodes CASSESGQGNYGYTF.

V and J are TRBV4-3 and TRBJ2-2, with 10 bases lining up with TRBD2. This CDR3 comprises 19 residues. From germline, CDR1 is LGHNA and CDR2 YSLEER. Trimming at V came to 1 base and at J to 6 bases, leaving 14 bases not matched to a gene. The CDR3 DNA reads TGCGCCAGCAGCCAAGTTATAAGTGGGAGCGGGGGGGCCTCCGGGGAGCTGTTTTTT. The encoded protein is CASSQVISGSGGASGELFF.